This is a list of T cell receptor beta chains from one sample in a study of T-cell memory formation after mild COVID-19. TCRdb independently ran MiXCR on the 5' RACE reads; one entry per CDR3 protein. The repertoire holds 300,000 to 350,000 distinct CDR3 sequences, roughly a fifth seen once, with around a fifth in the top ten. The specimen sequenced was PBMCs or a T cell subset sorted from them (not recorded which). These receptors all come from a man younger than 35 who had mild COVID-19 (a few samples of this study predate the infection). Cell type and time point are not known. Each CDR3 is given without its conserved first and last residue.

13 TRBJ2-2 TRBV7-2 ASSLGVAYQGELF
11 TRBJ2-5 TRBV11-2 ASSFPGAETQY
14 TRBJ2-6 TRBV6-1 ASKGPQGSGANVLT
11 TRBJ1-2 TRBV12-3/TRBV12-4 ASNPTGNYGYT
11 TRBJ1-4 TRBV11-2 ASSFTSSEKLF
11 TRBJ1-1 TRBV12-3/TRBV12-4 ASSLYVNTEAF
12 TRBJ1-4 TRBV4-3 ASSRARGGEKLF
13 TRBJ2-1 TRBV7-2 ASSLSGGWLGEQF
11 TRBJ1-1 TRBV7-3 ASGDTANTEAF
11 TRBJ2-1 TRBV7-9 ASSLGTGNEQF
15 TRBJ2-7 TRBV5-1 ASSQNRTGITRGEQY
13 TRBJ2-3 TRBV3-1 ASSQGGILADTQY
9 TRBJ1-1 TRBV20-1 SASRLAGAF
12 TRBJ2-7 TRBV6-2/TRBV6-3 ASSYFGPSYEQY
13 TRBJ2-7 TRBV3-2 ASSQNSGFRDEQY
13 TRBJ2-3 TRBV7-9 ASSLGEAGADTQY
14 TRBJ1-6 TRBV4-1 ASSQVTGTTNSPLH
16 TRBJ2-5 TRBV11-2 ASSLGDHPGLAQETQY
12 TRBJ2-3 TRBV30 AWSVGLGTDTQY
13 TRBJ2-3 TRBV9 ASSVEGSKGDTQY
13 TRBJ1-2 TRBV7-2 ASSFDGTQPYGYT
14 TRBJ1-3 TRBV6-5 ASSYSAGGSGNTIY
13 TRBJ2-4 TRBV7-2 ASSSLDRDAGIQY
15 TRBJ2-3 TRBV6-6 ASSLTSGAKSTDTQY
13 TRBJ2-7 TRBV12-3/TRBV12-4 ASSLRGTASYEQY
13 TRBJ1-5 TRBV6-2/TRBV6-3 ASSSEGYSNQPQH
12 TRBJ2-5 TRBV7-7 ASSQTGGGETQY
12 TRBJ2-3 TRBV6-2/TRBV6-3 ASSPAGGGDTQY
10 TRBJ2-7 TRBV29-1 SVGDTSYEQY
10 TRBJ1-4 TRBV6-5 ASSYPGEKLF
12 TRBJ1-2 TRBV9 ASSSDTFHYGYT
10 TRBJ2-2 TRBV11-2 ASSLDELELF
12 TRBJ2-1 TRBV7-9 ASRQRTGGNEQF
11 TRBJ1-1 TRBV12-5 ASGVQGNTEAF
14 TRBJ2-5 TRBV7-9 ASSLPTSGGQETQY
10 TRBJ2-3 TRBV24-1 ATSDERDTQY
13 TRBJ1-2 TRBV12-3/TRBV12-4 ASSDRTASYYGYT
11 TRBJ1-1 TRBV12-3/TRBV12-4 ASSLSQVEGAF
14 TRBJ2-7 TRBV4-2 ASSQVGGQGIPDQY
14 TRBJ2-2 TRBV15 ATSRYRGYYTGELF
11 TRBJ2-5 TRBV12-3/TRBV12-4 ASSLSGGQTQY
12 TRBJ1-5 TRBV19 ASSTGPLRLPQH
12 TRBJ1-1 TRBV7-2 ASSLWDTGREAF
10 TRBJ2-2 TRBV20-1 SAPEVTGELF
14 TRBJ2-5 TRBV5-1 ASSWTSGGAGETQY
12 TRBJ2-7 TRBV28 ASSYSGPLGEQY
14 TRBJ2-1 TRBV7-8 ASSHQGRSSYNEQF
13 TRBJ1-1 TRBV27 ASSLSIGHTTEAF
13 TRBJ2-2 TRBV29-1 SVGGVRGNTGELF
12 TRBJ2-3 TRBV4-3 ASSQDPVTDTQY
13 TRBJ1-1 TRBV4-2 ASSQDNIYRTEAF
14 TRBJ2-7 TRBV5-5 ASSLALGVGSYEQY
14 TRBJ1-1 TRBV14 ASSLPTGGSATEAF
13 TRBJ1-6 TRBV6-6 ASSYTGQGITPLH
15 TRBJ2-5 TRBV29-1 SVEDPLAGGPGETQY
10 TRBJ2-7 TRBV7-6 ASSLAGVEQY
15 TRBJ1-6 TRBV7-6 ASSFRPPSSYNSPLH